The next 14 T cell receptor beta chains were all read from a single sample in a study of blood T cell repertoires in COVID-19. Clones were read by immunoSEQ multiplex PCR, and TCRdb kept only the in-frame ones, dropping some. This table holds some 200,000 clones, about 85% found once. The sequenced material came from peripheral blood. The source of these receptors is a woman older than 75 with COVID-19, enrolled during active disease.

The rearrangement links TRBV27 to TRBJ2-2, with a possible D match to TRBD1 (5 bases). The CDR3 consists of 16 residues. V dropped 1 base and J dropped 5 bases, with 14 bases sitting between them. Germline CDR1 MNHEY, CDR2 SMNVEV (reference sequence). The DNA for the CDR3 is TGTGCCAGCAGTTTATTCCCACGACAGACGACCGGGGAGCTGTTTTTT. Encoded protein: CASSLFPRQTTGELFF.

The gene calls are TRBV6-5 and TRBJ1-1; 10 bases match TRBD1. CDR1 is MNHEY and CDR2 is SVGAGI in the germline V gene. The CDR3 covers 13 residues. V shed 6 bases, J shed 4 bases, and the junction held 2 bases outside the gene matches. This CDR3 reads CASRRDRGTEAFF. The DNA of the CDR3 is TGTGCCAGCAGAAGGGACAGGGGCACTGAAGCTTTCTTT.

The chain recombines TRBV18 with TRBJ2-7; possibly TRBD1 for D (6 bases). The CDR3 length is 13 residues. V lost 3 bases and J 1 base, leaving 7 bases between the germline ends. The germline gives CDR1 KGHSH, CDR2 LQKENI. The CDR3 loop is CASSPQGSYEQYV. In DNA, the CDR3 is TGTGCCAGCTCACCTCAGGGGTCCTACGAGCAGTACGTC.

V gene TRBV18 combines with J gene TRBJ1-4; possible D gene TRBD1, 5 bases. In germline, CDR1 is KGHSH, CDR2 LQKENI. Trimming shortened V by 6 bases and J by 6 bases, and 17 bases separated the two germline ends. This CDR3 is 15 amino acids long. The CDR3 coding sequence is TGTGCCAGCTCGCCGACAGCCCTCCCCTATGAAAAACTGTTTTTT. Protein: CASSPTALPYEKLFF.

The chain has TRBV5-4 and TRBJ2-7; 13 bases are shared with TRBD2. The ends lost 0 bases at V and 0 bases at J; junction bases unmatched: 6. CDR1 SGHNT and CDR2 YYREEE come from the germline V gene (reference sequence). The CDR3 runs to 18 residues. This CDR3 reads CASSLGATSGGPSYEQYF. CDR3 bases: TGTGCCAGCAGCTTGGGGGCGACTAGCGGGGGGCCCTCCTACGAGCAGTACTTC.

This chain links TRBV19 with TRBJ1-2; 8 bases match TRBD1. Germline V gene sequence: CDR1 LNHDA, CDR2 SQIVND (reference sequence). The CDR3 totals 14 residues. J lost 5 bases, V lost 3 bases, and 5 bases had no gene match. The CDR3: CASSMAGGGYGYTF. CDR3 sequence (DNA): TGTGCCAGTAGTATGGCAGGGGGCGGATATGGCTACACCTTC.

V and J are TRBV7-2 and TRBJ2-3; D remains unclear. The germline CDR1 and CDR2 sequences are SGHTA and FQGNSA. Trimming shortened V by 2 bases and J by 3 bases, and 12 bases separated the two germline ends. The CDR3 totals 15 residues. The CDR3 DNA reads TGTGCCAGCAGCTTAAACGTCCTAGGAACAGATACGCAGTATTTT. Translation: CASSLNVLGTDTQYF.

The chain couples TRBV6-1 to TRBJ1-5; D is uncertain. The CDR3 is made up of 12 amino acids. Trimming left V 3 bases short and J 6 bases short, with 6 bases between. Looked up from germline, CDR1 is MNHNS and CDR2 is SASEGT. In DNA form, the CDR3 reads TGTGCCAGCAGTGACCGGGTTCAGCCCCAGCATTTT. Its protein product is CASSDRVQPQHF.

The sample holds one count of this clone. The chain employs TRBV19 and TRBJ1-2; D is possibly TRBD1 (6 bases). V lost 1 base and J lost 3, with 6 bases in between. Per the germline V gene, CDR1 is LNHDA and CDR2 is SQIVND (reference sequence). This CDR3 contains 13 residues. The DNA for the CDR3 is TGTGCCAGTAGTATAGCAGGGGACTATGGCTACACCTTC. Protein: CASSIAGDYGYTF.

The chain recombines TRBV9 with TRBJ2-2; tentative D call: TRBD2 (5 bases). Germline V gene sequence: CDR1 SGDLS, CDR2 YYNGEE. The CDR3 is made up of 17 amino acids. V shed 3 bases and J shed 7 bases, with 22 bases lying between them. CDR3 DNA: TGTGCCAGCAGCGCTAATCCTACGGGGTTTTATTACGGGGAGCTGTTTTTT. Amino acids: CASSANPTGFYYGELFF.

The V gene is TRBV6-5, the J gene TRBJ2-2, with D maybe TRBD1 (5 bases). The CDR3 is made up of 15 amino acids. V was trimmed by 6 bases and J by 1 base, leaving 12 bases between them. Germline CDR1 reads MNHEY; CDR2 reads SVGAGI. CDR3 bases: TGTGCCAGCAGACCAGGGTCTGGGAACACCGGGGAGCTGTTTTTT. Translating it yields CASRPGSGNTGELFF.

The gene calls are TRBV1 and TRBJ2-3; the table calls TRBD2, which could not be checked here. TRBV1 is shown as a pseudogene. The length of the CDR3 is 16 residues. The CDR3 DNA sequence: TGCACCAGCAGCCAAGATGGAGGGGCAAACACAGATACGCAGTATTTT. Protein product: CTSSQDGGANTDTQYF.

The chain couples TRBV6-4 to TRBJ1-3; D gene uncertain. CDR1 MRHNA and CDR2 SNTAGT come from the germline V gene. V lost 4 bases and J lost 4, with 8 bases in between. The CDR3 loop spans 13 amino acids. For the CDR3, the DNA is TGTGCCAGCAGTGCCCAGGCAGGAAACACCATATATTTT. This sequence encodes CASSAQAGNTIYF.

The chain uses TRBV15 and TRBJ2-5, with D possibly being TRBD1 (6 bases). From germline, CDR1 is LNHNV and CDR2 YYDKDF (reference sequence). V lost 4 bases and J lost 0, with 12 bases in between. CDR3 length equals 15 residues. The CDR3 DNA reads TGTGCCACCAGCATGAACAGGGTTAACCAAGAGACCCAGTACTTC. Its protein product is CATSMNRVNQETQYF.